This T cell receptor (beta chain) was retrieved from a study of early T cells in non-severe SARS-CoV-2 infection. The wider study: The input, bulk RNA from unsorted whole blood, was sequenced, and chains were unpaired. Whole-study findings and limits: VDJdb matches were skewed toward anti-spike CD8 T cell responses.

This clonotype has a count of ten or more. What it binds is not known. Individual cDNA molecules were tagged with unique molecular identifiers, the study reported. TCRdb passed the 5' RACE reads through MiXCR, listing each CDR3 protein once. This sample has some 50,000 distinct CDR3 sequences, with about 9.7% found just once. Trimming pared 5 bases from V and 6 bases from J, leaving 11 bases between. The CDR3 runs 14 residues. Germline CDR1 reads SGHTA; CDR2 reads FQGNSA. This receptor was identified in an adult who was a healthcare worker with PCR-confirmed SARS-CoV-2 infection or an uninfected control (not recorded which). V usage is TRBV7-2 and J usage is TRBJ1-6, with D possibly TRBD1 on 6 matching bases. Input material: whole blood. The DNA of the CDR3 is TGTGCCAGCAGCAGACAGGTCCTTAATTCACCCCTCCACTTT. This translates into CASSRQVLNSPLHF.